What follows is one TCR beta chain and its context. The antigen it binds to is not known. Base quality data are lacking; no much larger clone is found one base away. These data come from a study of T cells in Graves' hyperthyroidism and ophthalmopathy (dated by TCRdb to the late 2010s). Study-level background: Peripheral blood was collected at initial diagnosis, before any treatment. Following sampling, methimazole starting at 30 mg daily was given to hyperthyroidism patients, and high-dose intravenous methylprednisolone was given to ophthalmopathy patients. The 75 to 100 discovery patients were randomly divided into training and test sets at a 7:3 ratio. According to the paper, TCR Vbeta CDR3 sequencing was carried out on about 140 peripheral blood samples, which came from fewer than 50 ophthalmopathy, approximately 72 hyperthyroidism and approximately 17 progressor patients. TCR V-J signatures able to tell the groups apart were searched for in a discovery cohort of some 100 patients, of whom over 40 had Graves' ophthalmopathy and about 55 had stable Graves' hyperthyroidism. Whether ophthalmopathy could be predicted prospectively was tested in an independent validation cohort made up of about 20 hyperthyroidism patients plus 17 patients who later progressed to ophthalmopathy. In addition, the study compared T-cell repertoires in thyroid tissue and in blood from roughly 6 Graves' hyperthyroidism patients.

Beyond this particular receptor, the publication reports: In validation, the model predicted progression to ophthalmopathy a median of 6.5 months before onset, with roughly 70% sensitivity and roughly 73% specificity. Blood samples also contained most of the expanded thyroid clonotypes (frequency above 0.001), which suggests that blood repertoires may reflect thyroid immune responses. No statistical method was used to set the sample size in advance, and investigators knew the group allocation. A model built on a 13 V-J signature distinguished ophthalmopathy from stable hyperthyroidism, reaching 85% to 90% sensitivity and around 82% specificity in cross-validation and 80%/75% in testing.

Ophthalmopathy patients had moderately to severely active disease, Clinical Activity Score of at least 3, NOSPECS grade of at least 4, and duration under 3 months. Exclusion was applied to patients with uncontrolled infections, other autoimmune diseases, pregnancy or lactation. Diagnoses relied on clinical symptoms, serum thyroxine and TRAb, thyroid ultrasound and orbital computed tomography. PBMCs were separated from roughly 10 ml of fresh peripheral blood using Ficoll-Paque density gradient centrifugation. Total RNA was extracted using Trizol reagent, and RNA quality was assessed on an Agilent 2100 Bioanalyzer. CDR1 and CDR2, looked up from the germline V gene (reference sequence), are DFQATT and SNEGSKA. Taken from cysteine to phenylalanine, the CDR3 has 18 residues. The only DNA kept is the CDR3, 54 bases in frame from the first base. V and J are truncated by 3 bases and 5 bases respectively, leaving an intervening sequence of 28 bases.

The TCR beta CDR3 regions were amplified from the RNA transcripts. The first round of RT-PCR for the TCR CDR3 was performed with the HTBI primer set and the Qiagen OneStep RT-PCR kit. Libraries were constructed in a second round of multiplex PCR, after which size selection and purification were carried out. Libraries were sequenced paired-end with 100 bp reads on an Illumina HiSeq2000. Turning to the authors' computational methods: SOAPnuke was used to process the raw data, throwing out any read that contained adapters or uncalled bases, had a mean Phred below 15, or lacked an exact constant-primer or identifier match. COPE v1.2.5 was used to merge high-quality paired reads, and clonotypes were defined as unique nucleotide sequences. Clonotypes were aligned to IMGT TRBV, TRBD and TRBJ reference segments using MiTCR v1.1. Only V-J combinations with frequency above 0.0001, covering 99% to 99.2% of repertoires, were analysed. A TCS score was defined as the ratio of F50 (clonal expansion) to E x V (chaos), with BLOSUM62-based TCRdist applied between CDR3 peptides within each V-J. Welch's t-statistics and random forest reduced 500 to 550 V-J features to 10 to 15, which were used in a naive Bayes classifier (R e1071). The public reads were reprocessed in TCRdb via fastp at Q25 and MiXCR, keeping in-frame beta chains. Each entry is one CDR3 protein sequence, shown with its most common DNA and genes. It is TCRdb's table, rather than the study itself, that gives the V and J calls and clone size. The sample records some 370,000 distinct CDR3 sequences, around 15% of which are singletons. The leading ten clones occupy 25% to 30% of the sample.

The sequenced material came from blood. The source of this sequence is a man in his forties or fifties with Graves' ophthalmopathy. The sequence is built from TRBV20-1 and TRBJ1-1, with no reliable assignment of the D segment. The CDR3 corresponds to CSASKTHAGRKWGTEAFF. The DNA is TGCAGTGCTAGTAAAACCCACGCGGGGAGGAAGTGGGGAACTGAAGCTTTCTTT.